This entry is about one TCR beta chain. The antigen is unknown. The data stem from a study of radiotherapy plus CTLA-4 blockade in lung cancer. Whole-study findings and limits: The best prediction of response reportedly came from early blood T cell clone dynamics, with interferon-beta.

Germline CDR1 MNHNY, CDR2 SVGAGI (reference sequence). CDR3 length: 15 residues. Here immunoSEQ multiplex PCR was the method, and the copy in TCRdb shows in-frame clones only, minus some. The sample includes about 45,000 clones, 73% of them seen just once. The source material was peripheral blood, sampled from a patient treated with radiotherapy plus ipilimumab. The TCR originated in a human donor with non-small cell lung cancer who had a complete response to radiotherapy plus ipilimumab. The chain has TRBV6-6 and TRBJ2-5; 7 nucleotides match TRBD1. The J call may be incorrect, as the DNA end agrees better with TRBJ2-7. CDR3 bases: TGTGCCAGCACCCTGATCCGGGACAGAGCCTACGAGCAGTACTTC. Its protein product is CASTLIRDRAYEQYF.